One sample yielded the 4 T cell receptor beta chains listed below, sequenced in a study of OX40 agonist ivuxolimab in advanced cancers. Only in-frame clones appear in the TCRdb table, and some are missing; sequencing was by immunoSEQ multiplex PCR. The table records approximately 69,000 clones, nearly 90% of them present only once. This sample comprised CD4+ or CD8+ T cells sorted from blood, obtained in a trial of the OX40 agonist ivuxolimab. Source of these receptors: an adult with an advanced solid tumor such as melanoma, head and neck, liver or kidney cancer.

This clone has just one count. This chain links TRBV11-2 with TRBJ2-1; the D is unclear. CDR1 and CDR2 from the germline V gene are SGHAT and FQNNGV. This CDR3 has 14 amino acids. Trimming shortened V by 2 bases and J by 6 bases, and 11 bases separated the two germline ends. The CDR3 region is CASSLLVLANEQFF. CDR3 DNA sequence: TGTGCCAGCAGCTTATTGGTGTTAGCCAATGAGCAGTTCTTC.

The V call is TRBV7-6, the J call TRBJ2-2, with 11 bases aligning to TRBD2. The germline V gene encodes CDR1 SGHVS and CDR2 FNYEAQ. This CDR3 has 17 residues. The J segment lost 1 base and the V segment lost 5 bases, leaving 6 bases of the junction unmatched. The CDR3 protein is CASSLPTSGGNTGELFF. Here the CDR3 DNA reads TGTGCCAGCAGCCTACCCACTAGCGGGGGGAACACCGGGGAGCTGTTTTTT.

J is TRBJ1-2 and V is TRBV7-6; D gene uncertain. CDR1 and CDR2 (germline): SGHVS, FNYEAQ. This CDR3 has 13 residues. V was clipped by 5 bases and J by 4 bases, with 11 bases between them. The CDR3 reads CASSPTKTYGYTF. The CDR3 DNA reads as TGTGCCAGCAGCCCAACTAAGACCTATGGCTACACCTTC.

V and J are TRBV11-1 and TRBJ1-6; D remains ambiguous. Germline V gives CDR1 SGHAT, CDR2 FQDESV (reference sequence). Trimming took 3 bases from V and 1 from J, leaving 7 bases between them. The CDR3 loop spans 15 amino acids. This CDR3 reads CASSFEGSYNSPLHF. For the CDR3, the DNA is TGTGCCAGCAGCTTCGAGGGTTCCTATAATTCACCCCTCCACTTT. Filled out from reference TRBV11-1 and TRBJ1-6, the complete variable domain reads EAEVAQSPRYKITEKSQAVAFWCDPISGHATLYWYRQILGQGPELLVQFQDESVVDDSQLPKDRFSAERLKGVDSTLKIQPAELGDSAMYLCASSFEGSYNSPLHFGNGTRLTVT.